Each of the 9 T cell receptor beta chains below was sequenced from the same sample in a study of Ad26.COV2.S vaccination and SARS-CoV-2 variants. Data came from immunoSEQ multiplex PCR; TCRdb stores just in-frame clones and leaves some out. The sample shows around 350,000 clones, roughly 81% of them seen only once. As to treatment: roughly 19 received Ad26.COV2.S at low or high dose, single or two shots; 5 received placebo; per-sample allocation not given. Samples came from day 63 after the first vaccine or placebo injection. The sample consisted of peripheral blood, taken in a trial of Ad26.COV2.S vaccine versus placebo. These receptors all come from a person aged 18-65 years who received the Ad26.COV2.S COVID-19 vaccine or a placebo.

This clone was counted a few times. V and J are TRBV10-3 and TRBJ1-6, with D possibly being TRBD1 (5 bases). The CDR3 covers 15 residues. Germline lookup yields CDR1 ENHRY and CDR2 SYGVKD. V lost 0 bases to trimming and J lost 11 bases, with 14 bases between them. The CDR3 DNA is TGTGCCATCAGTGAGTCGACTGGACATCTCCCACCCCTCCACTTT. This codes for CAISESTGHLPPLHF.

The chain is built from TRBV28 and TRBJ2-5; 12 nucleotides agree with TRBD2. This CDR3 comprises 16 residues. From germline, CDR1 is MDHEN and CDR2 SYDVKM. The V gene end was trimmed by 6 bases and the J gene end by 4 bases; junction bases not matched to a gene: 9. This CDR3 reads CASSGLAGTRRETQYF. CDR3 coding DNA: TGTGCCAGCAGCGGACTAGCGGGGACGAGGAGAGAGACCCAGTACTTC.

The rearrangement joins TRBV5-1 to TRBJ2-7; D possibly corresponds to TRBD1 (6 bases). The CDR3 extends over 13 amino acids. Trimming stripped 6 bases from V and 0 bases from J, with 10 bases between. CDR1 is SGHRS and CDR2 is YFSETQ in the germline V gene. The CDR3 spells CASNQGSSYEQYF. CDR3 DNA sequence: TGCGCCAGCAACCAGGGGAGCTCCTACGAGCAGTACTTC.

The chain combines TRBV5-6 with TRBJ1-2, with D possibly matching TRBD1 (6 bases). Trimming took off 6 bases at V and 3 bases at J, with 18 bases between the two ends. The germline CDR1 and CDR2 sequences are SGHDT and YYEEEE. The CDR3 runs 15 residues. The CDR3 is CASTWGAGSHYGYTF. CDR3 DNA: TGTGCCAGCACCTGGGGGGCAGGGTCCCACTATGGCTACACCTTC.

The genes are TRBV10-3 and TRBJ2-7, with 11 bases matching TRBD1. Trimming at V came to 4 bases and at J to 3 bases, leaving 5 bases not matched to a gene. CDR1 is ENHRY and CDR2 is SYGVKD in the germline V gene. The CDR3 covers 15 residues. For the CDR3, the DNA is TGTGCCATCAGTGTAGCCGGGACAGGGGGCTACGAGCAGTACTTC. Translated: CAISVAGTGGYEQYF.

For the CDR3, the DNA is TGTGCCAGCAGTTACGAACAGGCTCAGTCACCCCTCCACTTT. Protein: CASSYEQAQSPLHF. The gene calls are TRBV6-5 and TRBJ1-6; D might be TRBD1 (5 bases). This CDR3 is 14 amino acids long. CDR1 is MNHEY, CDR2 SVGAGI, per germline. Trimming removed 2 bases at V and 10 bases at J, with 12 bases between.

The gene calls are TRBV30 and TRBJ2-7, with D possibly TRBD2 on 6 matching bases. Between the trimmed V and J ends, which lost 7 bases and 3 bases, there was a span of 10 bases. The germline gives CDR1 GTSNPN, CDR2 SVGIG (reference sequence). The CDR3 has 11 amino acids. This chain's CDR3 is CASEGFYEQYF. CDR3 bases: TGTGCCTCGGAGGGATTCTACGAGCAGTACTTC.

The chain has TRBV2 and TRBJ2-1, with D possibly TRBD1 on 5 matching bases. Trimming took 2 bases from V and 4 from J, leaving 12 bases between them. The germline V gene encodes CDR1 SNHLY and CDR2 FYNNEI. The CDR3 contains 15 residues. The CDR3 spells CASSELGQGYNEQFF. CDR3 nucleotides: TGTGCCAGCAGTGAATTAGGGCAGGGTTACAATGAGCAGTTCTTC.

V and J are TRBV15 and TRBJ2-7, with D possibly TRBD1 on 5 matching bases. The V and J ends lost 1 base and 1 base respectively, with 11 bases between them. This CDR3 spans 15 amino acids. CDR1 LNHNV and CDR2 YYDKDF come from the germline V gene (reference sequence). This CDR3 reads CATSRGRGQSYEQYF. The CDR3 coding sequence is TGTGCCACCAGCAGAGGAAGGGGCCAGTCCTACGAGCAGTACTTC.